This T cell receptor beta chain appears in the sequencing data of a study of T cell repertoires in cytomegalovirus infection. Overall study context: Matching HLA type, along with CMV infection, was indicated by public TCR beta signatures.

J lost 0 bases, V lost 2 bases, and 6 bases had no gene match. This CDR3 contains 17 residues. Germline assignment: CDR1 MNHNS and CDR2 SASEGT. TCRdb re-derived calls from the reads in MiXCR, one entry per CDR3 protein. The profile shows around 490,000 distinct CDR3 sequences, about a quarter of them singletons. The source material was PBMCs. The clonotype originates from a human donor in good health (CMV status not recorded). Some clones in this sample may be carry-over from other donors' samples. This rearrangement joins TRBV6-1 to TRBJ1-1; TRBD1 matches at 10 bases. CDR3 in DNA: TGTGCCAGCAGTGAAAGGGACAGGGGCGTCATGAACACTGAAGCTTTCTTT. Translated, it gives CASSERDRGVMNTEAFF.